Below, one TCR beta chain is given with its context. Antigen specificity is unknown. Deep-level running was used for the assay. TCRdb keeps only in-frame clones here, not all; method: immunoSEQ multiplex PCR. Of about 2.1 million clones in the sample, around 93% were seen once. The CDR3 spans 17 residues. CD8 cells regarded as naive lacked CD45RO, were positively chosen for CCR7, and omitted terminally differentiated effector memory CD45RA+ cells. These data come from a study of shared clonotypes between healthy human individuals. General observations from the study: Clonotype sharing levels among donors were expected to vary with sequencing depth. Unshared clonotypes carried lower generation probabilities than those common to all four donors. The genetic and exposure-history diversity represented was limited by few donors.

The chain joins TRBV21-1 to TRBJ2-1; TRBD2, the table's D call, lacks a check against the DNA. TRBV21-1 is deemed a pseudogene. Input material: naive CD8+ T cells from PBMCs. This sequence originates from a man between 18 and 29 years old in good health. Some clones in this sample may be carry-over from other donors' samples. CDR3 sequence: CASSKERSGSSYNEQFF. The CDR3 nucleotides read TGTGCCAGCAGCAAAGAGCGGAGCGGAAGCTCCTACAATGAGCAGTTCTTC.